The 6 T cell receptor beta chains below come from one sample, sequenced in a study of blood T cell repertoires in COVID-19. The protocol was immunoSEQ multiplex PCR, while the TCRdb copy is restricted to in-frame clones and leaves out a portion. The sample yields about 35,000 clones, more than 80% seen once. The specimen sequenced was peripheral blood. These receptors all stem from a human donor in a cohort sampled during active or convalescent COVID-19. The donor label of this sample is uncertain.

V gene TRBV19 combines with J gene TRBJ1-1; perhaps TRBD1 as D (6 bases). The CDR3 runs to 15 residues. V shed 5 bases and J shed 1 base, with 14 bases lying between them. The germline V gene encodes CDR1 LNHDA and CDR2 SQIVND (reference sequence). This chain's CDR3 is CASSENREWNTEAFF. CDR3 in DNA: TGTGCCAGTAGTGAGAACAGGGAATGGAACACTGAAGCTTTCTTT.

The CDR3 here is CASTRTGDNSPLHF. CDR3 bases: TGTGCCAGTACCCGGACAGGGGATAATTCACCCCTCCACTTT. The J gene is TRBJ1-6, the V gene TRBV19, with TRBD1 matching 9 bases. J gave up 5 bases and V 7 bases, and 3 bases lay outside the gene matches. The CDR3 is 14 amino acids. Germline lookup yields CDR1 LNHDA and CDR2 SQIVND (reference sequence). The full variable domain, rest sourced from reference TRBV19 and TRBJ1-6, is DGGITQSPKYLFRKEGQNVTLSCEQNLNHDAMYWYRQDPGQGLRLIYYSQIVNDFQKGDIAEGYSVSREKKESFPLTVTSAQKNPTAFYLCASTRTGDNSPLHFGNGTRLTVT.

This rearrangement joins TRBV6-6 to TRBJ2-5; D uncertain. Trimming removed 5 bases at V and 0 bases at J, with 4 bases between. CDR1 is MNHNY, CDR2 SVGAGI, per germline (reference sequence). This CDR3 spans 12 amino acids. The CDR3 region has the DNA TGTGCCAGCAGTCTAGACCAAGAGACCCAGTACTTC. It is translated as CASSLDQETQYF.

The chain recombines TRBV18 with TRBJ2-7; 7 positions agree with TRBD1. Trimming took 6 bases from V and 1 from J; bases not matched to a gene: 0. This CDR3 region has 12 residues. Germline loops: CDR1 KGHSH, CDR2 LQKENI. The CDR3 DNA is TGTGCCAGCTCGACAGGGTCCTACGAGCAGTACTTC. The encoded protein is CASSTGSYEQYF.

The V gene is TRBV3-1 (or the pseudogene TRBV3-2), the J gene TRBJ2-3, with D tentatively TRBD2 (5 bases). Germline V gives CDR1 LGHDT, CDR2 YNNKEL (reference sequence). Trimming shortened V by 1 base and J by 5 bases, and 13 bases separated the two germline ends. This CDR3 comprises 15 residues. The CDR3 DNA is TGTGCCAGCAGCCAAGTGCGGGCTTCTGGAGATACGCAGTATTTT. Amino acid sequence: CASSQVRASGDTQYF.

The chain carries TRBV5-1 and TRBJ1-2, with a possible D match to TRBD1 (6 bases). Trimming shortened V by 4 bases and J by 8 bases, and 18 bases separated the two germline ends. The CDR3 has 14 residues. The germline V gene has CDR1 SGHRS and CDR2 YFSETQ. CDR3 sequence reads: CASSPLQGGTGYTF. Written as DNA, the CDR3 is TGCGCCAGCAGCCCGTTACAGGGTGGGACGGGCTACACCTTC.